The 21 T cell receptor beta chains in this list originate from one sample, sequenced in a study of T cells in Graves' hyperthyroidism and ophthalmopathy. What was amplified from RNA transcripts were TCR beta CDR3 regions. Initially, a first-round RT-PCR of the TCR CDR3 employed the HTBI primer set. TCRdb redid the calling of the multiplex PCR reads with MiXCR, one entry per CDR3 protein. The sample yields approximately 600,000 distinct CDR3 sequences, approximately 15% seen once. Sequenced material: blood. The receptor set was obtained from a woman in her twenties or thirties with Graves' hyperthyroidism that later progressed to Graves' ophthalmopathy.

This clonotype occurred a few times. The CDR3 region is CASSYTRSTDTQYF. CDR3 nucleotides: TGCGCCAGCAGTTACACCAGAAGCACAGATACGCAGTATTTT. The J gene is TRBJ2-3, the V gene TRBV5-1; the D is unclear. CDR3 length: 14 amino acids. CDR1 SGHRS and CDR2 YFSETQ come from the germline V gene. Trimming shortened V by 5 bases and J by 0 bases, and 10 bases separated the two germline ends.

This clonotype was counted ten times or more. The chain links TRBV12-3 or TRBV12-4 to TRBJ1-2; D remains unclear. This CDR3 has 12 amino acids. Trimming removed 4 bases from V and 5 bases from J, with 8 bases in between. The CDR3 region has the DNA TGTGCCAGCAGTTATCCCTCTTATGGCTACACCTTC. It translates to CASSYPSYGYTF.

This clonotype occurred a few times. The gene calls are TRBV6-1 and TRBJ1-5; weak D call: TRBD1 (6 bases). This CDR3 spans 17 amino acids. The germline V gene encodes CDR1 MNHNS and CDR2 SASEGT. The V end was cut by 5 bases, the J end by 9 bases, with 26 bases between. CDR3 nucleotides: TGTGCCAGCAGTTACCCAAACCCCCGGCCAGGGGATAGGCCCCAGCATTTT. Translating gives CASSYPNPRPGDRPQHF.

At least ten counts were recorded for this clonotype. This chain links TRBV3-1 with TRBJ2-2; 9 bases are a match to TRBD1. The germline gives CDR1 LGHDT, CDR2 YNNKEL (reference sequence). The ends lost 1 base at V and 4 bases at J; junction bases unmatched: 1. The CDR3 contains 15 residues. The CDR3 protein is CASSQGTGVTGELFF. The CDR3 nucleotides read TGTGCCAGCAGCCAAGGGACAGGGGTCACCGGGGAGCTGTTTTTT.

The chain links TRBV7-2 to TRBJ2-1; 9 bases are shared with TRBD2. This CDR3 comprises 16 residues. After removal of 2 bases from V and 8 bases from J, the junction contained 10 bases not matched to a gene. The germline gives CDR1 SGHTA, CDR2 FQGNSA. The DNA of the CDR3 is TGTGCCAGCAGCTTAAAACAGGCTAGCGGGATAGATGAGCAGTTCTTC. Its translation: CASSLKQASGIDEQFF.

This clonotype was found a few times. The chain combines TRBV5-6 with TRBJ2-1, with D possibly being TRBD2 (5 bases). Germline V gene lookup returns CDR1 SGHDT and CDR2 YYEEEE. Trimming took 4 bases from V and 9 from J, leaving 17 bases between them. This CDR3 region has 14 residues. This chain's CDR3 is CASSEGLESGEQFF. In DNA form, the CDR3 reads TGTGCCAGCAGCGAAGGTCTTGAGAGCGGTGAGCAGTTCTTC.

The table lists this clonotype with many counts. This sequence joins TRBV20-1 and TRBJ1-4; a weak D match, TRBD1 (6 bases). The V gene's germline CDR1 is DFQATT and CDR2 SNEGSKA (reference sequence). This CDR3 is built from 13 residues. The V gene lost 6 bases and the J gene lost 7 bases, with 15 bases spanning the gap. In nucleotides, the CDR3 is TGCAGTGCCAGGCAGGGGCCGGGTGAAAAACTGTTTTTT. Translating gives CSARQGPGEKLFF.

This clonotype was observed a handful of times. The CDR3 bases are TGTGCCATCAGTGAAGATAGAGGGGATGAAAAACTGTTTTTT. It is translated as CAISEDRGDEKLFF. The V and J genes are TRBV10-3 and TRBJ1-4; weak D call: TRBD1 (5 bases). The CDR3 loop spans 14 amino acids. The ends were cut back, 3 bases at V and 6 bases at J, with 11 bases in the middle. Per the germline V gene, CDR1 is ENHRY and CDR2 is SYGVKD.

This chain connects TRBV5-4 to TRBJ2-7; D might be TRBD1 or TRBD2, each matching 5 bases. The germline CDR1 and CDR2 sequences are SGHNT and YYREEE (reference sequence). The CDR3 runs 16 residues. Trimming took 5 bases from V and 1 from J, leaving 19 bases between them. CDR3 sequence reads: CASSPTGATLSYEQYF. CDR3 in DNA: TGTGCCAGCAGTCCAACCGGGGCAACCTTATCCTACGAGCAGTACTTC.

This clonotype turned up a few times. This chain uses TRBV30 with TRBJ2-1, with 9 bases identical to TRBD1. Looked up from germline, CDR1 is GTSNPN and CDR2 is SVGIG (reference sequence). V shed 4 bases, J shed 8 bases, and the junction held 9 bases outside the gene matches. The CDR3 totals 14 residues. In DNA, the CDR3 is TGTGCCTGGAACAGGGACAGGGCACGGGATGAGCAGTTCTTC. Translation: CAWNRDRARDEQFF.

This clonotype was observed many times. V is TRBV7-3 and J is TRBJ2-1, with D tentatively TRBD2 (5 bases). CDR3 length: 13 residues. Germline-derived CDR1 and CDR2 are SGHTA and FQGTGA. V was shortened by 5 bases and J by 7 bases, with 12 bases between the two germline ends. This CDR3 reads CASSLMSGNEQFF. The CDR3 coding sequence is TGTGCCAGCAGCCTTATGTCGGGGAATGAGCAGTTCTTC. Based on the CDR3 plus reference TRBV7-3 and TRBJ2-1, the full variable domain is GAGVSQTPSNKVTEKGKYVELRCDPISGHTALYWYRQSLGQGPEFLIYFQGTGAADDSGLPNDRFFAVRPEGSVSTLKIQRTERGDSAVYLCASSLMSGNEQFFGPGTRLTVL.

This clonotype was counted ten times or more. The chain has TRBV12-3 or TRBV12-4 and TRBJ2-6; 7 bases map to TRBD1. J was trimmed by 13 bases and V by 3 bases; bases with no gene match: 6. The CDR3 extends over 13 amino acids. The CDR3 bases are TGTGCCAGCAGTTTCCCGACAGGGTATGTCCTGACTTTC. Translation: CASSFPTGYVLTF.

This clonotype has a count of ten or more. Its ends do not fully match the called genes, so a read error is possible. The V and J genes are TRBV11-2 and TRBJ2-3; D not certain. The CDR3 contains 11 residues. Per germline, CDR1 SGHAT and CDR2 FQNNGV. The CDR3 loop reads CATGSTDTRYF. The DNA of the CDR3 is TGTGCCACGGGTAGCACAGATACGCGGTATTTT. The entire variable domain, with the rest obtained from reference TRBV11-2 and TRBJ2-3, is as follows: EAGVAQSPRYKIIEKRQSVAFWCNPISGHATLYWYQQILGQGPKLLIQFQNNGVVDDSQLPKDRFSAERLKGVDSTLKIQPAKLEDSAVYLCATGSTDTRYFGPGTRLTVL.

A few counts support this clonotype. The chain joins TRBV25-1 to TRBJ2-7; no clear D. The CDR3 loop spans 12 amino acids. V lost 5 bases and J 3 bases, leaving 8 bases between the germline ends. The germline V gene has CDR1 MGHDK and CDR2 SYGVNS. The CDR3 protein is CASSRVHYEQYF. CDR3 coding DNA: TGTGCCAGCAGTAGAGTGCACTACGAGCAGTACTTC.

The chain employs TRBV20-1 and TRBJ2-1; D remains unclear. The CDR3 extends over 13 amino acids. Trimming pared 2 bases from V and 0 bases from J, leaving 5 bases between. Germline V lookup: CDR1 DFQATT, CDR2 SNEGSKA (reference sequence). In DNA, the CDR3 is TGCAGTGCTAGACCATTCTCCTACAATGAGCAGTTCTTC. Amino acids: CSARPFSYNEQFF.

As regards this clonotype: This may come from a read error, since a much larger clone is one base off. The chain joins TRBV20-1 to TRBJ2-7; possibly TRBD2 for D (6 bases). The CDR3 runs to 14 residues. Germline CDR1 and CDR2: DFQATT and SNEGSKA (reference sequence). In DNA, the CDR3 is TGCAGCACCCTTCGGACTACCAACGAGGATGAGCAGTACTTC. Its protein is CSTLRTTNEDEQYF.

This clonotype has a handful of counts. The chain links TRBV27 to TRBJ2-3, with 10 positions matching TRBD1. The germline V gene has CDR1 MNHEY and CDR2 SMNVEV (reference sequence). Trimming cost V 8 bases and J 0 bases; bases outside gene matches: 5. The CDR3 has 15 residues. Here the CDR3 DNA reads TGTGCCAGCTGGGGACAGGGGCCGAGCACAGATACGCAGTATTTT. Its protein product is CASWGQGPSTDTQYF.

This clonotype was picked up many times. This chain uses TRBV28 with TRBJ1-5; D gene ambiguous. CDR3 length: 17 residues. The V and J ends lost 7 bases and 0 bases respectively, with 19 bases between them. CDR1 and CDR2 (germline): MDHEN, SYDVKM. CDR3 DNA: TGTGCCAGCAATGACGGGCAGAACTTTAATAGCAATCAGCCCCAGCATTTT. Protein product: CASNDGQNFNSNQPQHF.

The sample holds a few counts of this clonotype. The chain carries TRBV10-3 and TRBJ1-3; TRBD1 might be the D (5 bases). This CDR3 contains 16 residues. Trimming pared 6 bases from V and 0 bases from J, leaving 15 bases between. CDR1 is ENHRY and CDR2 is SYGVKD in the germline V gene. This CDR3 reads CAIRGDGGHSGNTIYF. CDR3 nucleotide sequence: TGTGCCATCAGGGGGGACGGGGGTCACTCTGGAAACACCATATATTTT.

This clonotype was seen a few times. The chain uses TRBV4-2 and TRBJ2-5; TRBD2 aligns across 12 bases. The CDR3 loop spans 18 amino acids. Trimming removed 1 base from V and 1 base from J; junction bases left unmatched: 7. CDR1 is LGHNA, CDR2 YNFKEQ, per germline. The chain's CDR3 is CASSQGTSGDTFQETQYF. In DNA, the CDR3 is TGTGCCAGCAGCCAAGGGACTAGCGGGGACACTTTCCAAGAGACCCAGTACTTC.

The sample holds a few counts of this clonotype. The chain employs TRBV9 and TRBJ2-2; D may be TRBD1 or TRBD2 (5 bases each). The CDR3 extends over 15 amino acids. Trimming removed 0 bases at V and 4 bases at J, with 10 bases between. Germline V lookup: CDR1 SGDLS, CDR2 YYNGEE. CDR3 protein: CASSVAGGATGELFF. Written as DNA, the CDR3 is TGTGCCAGCAGCGTAGCTGGGGGAGCCACCGGGGAGCTGTTTTTT.